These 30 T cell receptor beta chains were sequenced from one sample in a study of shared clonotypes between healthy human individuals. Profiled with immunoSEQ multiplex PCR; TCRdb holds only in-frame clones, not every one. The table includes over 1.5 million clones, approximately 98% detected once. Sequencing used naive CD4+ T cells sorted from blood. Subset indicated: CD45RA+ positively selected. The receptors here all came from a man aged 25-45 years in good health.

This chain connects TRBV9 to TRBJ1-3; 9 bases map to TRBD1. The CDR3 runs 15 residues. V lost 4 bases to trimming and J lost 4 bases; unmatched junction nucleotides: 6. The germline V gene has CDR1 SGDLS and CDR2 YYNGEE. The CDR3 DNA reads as TGTGCCAGCAGCCCGTTTGGGACAGGGGGAAACACCATATATTTT. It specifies CASSPFGTGGNTIYF.

The CDR3 sequence: CASSGDHNEQFF. CDR3 bases: TGTGCCTCCTCGGGGGACCACAATGAGCAGTTCTTC. V usage is TRBV2 and J usage is TRBJ2-1; tentatively, D is TRBD2 (6 bases). Germline CDR1 reads SNHLY; CDR2 reads FYNNEI. This CDR3 has 12 residues. Between the trimmed V and J ends, which lost 11 bases and 5 bases, there was a span of 13 bases.

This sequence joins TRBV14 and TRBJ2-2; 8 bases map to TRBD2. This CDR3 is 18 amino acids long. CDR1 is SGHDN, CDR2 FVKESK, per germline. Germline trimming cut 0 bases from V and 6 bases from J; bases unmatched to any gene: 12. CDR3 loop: CASSQEWVGAGEAGELFF. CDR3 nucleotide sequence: TGTGCCAGCAGCCAAGAGTGGGTAGGAGCGGGAGAGGCCGGGGAGCTGTTTTTT.

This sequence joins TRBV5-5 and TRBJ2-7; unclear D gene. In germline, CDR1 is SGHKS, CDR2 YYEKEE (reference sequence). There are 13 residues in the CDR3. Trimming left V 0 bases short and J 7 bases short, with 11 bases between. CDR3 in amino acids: CASSLAVADEQYF. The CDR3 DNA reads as TGTGCCAGCAGCTTGGCGGTGGCTGATGAGCAGTACTTC.

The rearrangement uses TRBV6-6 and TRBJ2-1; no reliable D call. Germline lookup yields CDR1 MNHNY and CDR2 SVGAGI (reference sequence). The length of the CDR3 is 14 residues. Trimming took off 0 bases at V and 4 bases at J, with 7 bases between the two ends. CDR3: CASSYSGRYNEQFF. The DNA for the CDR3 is TGTGCCAGCAGTTACTCTGGCCGTTACAATGAGCAGTTCTTC.

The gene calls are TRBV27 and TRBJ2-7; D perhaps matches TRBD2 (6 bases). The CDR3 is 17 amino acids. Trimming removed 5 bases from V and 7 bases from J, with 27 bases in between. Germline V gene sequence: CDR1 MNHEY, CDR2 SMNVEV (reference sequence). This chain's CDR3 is CASSPLLTGSPSQEQYF. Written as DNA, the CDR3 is TGTGCCAGCAGTCCGCTTTTAACCGGGAGTCCCAGTCAGGAGCAGTACTTC.

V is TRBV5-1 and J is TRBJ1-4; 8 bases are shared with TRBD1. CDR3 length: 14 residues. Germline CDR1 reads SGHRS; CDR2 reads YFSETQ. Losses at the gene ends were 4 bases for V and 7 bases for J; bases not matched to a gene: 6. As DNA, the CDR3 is TGCGCCAGCAGCCCGACAGGGGCTGGTGAAAAACTGTTTTTT. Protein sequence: CASSPTGAGEKLFF.

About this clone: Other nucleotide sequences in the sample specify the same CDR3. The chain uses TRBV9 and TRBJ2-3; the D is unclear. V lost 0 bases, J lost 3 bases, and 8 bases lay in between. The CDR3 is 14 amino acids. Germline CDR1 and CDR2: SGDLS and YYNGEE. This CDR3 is CASSVGTYTDTQYF. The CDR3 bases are TGTGCCAGCAGCGTAGGGACCTATACAGATACGCAGTATTTT.

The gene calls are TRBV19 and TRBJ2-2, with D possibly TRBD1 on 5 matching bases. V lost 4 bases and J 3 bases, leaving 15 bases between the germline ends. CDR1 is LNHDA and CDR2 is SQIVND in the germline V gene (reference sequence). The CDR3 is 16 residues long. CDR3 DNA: TGTGCCAGTAGTAACTTCAAGGGGCGGTACACCGGGGAGCTGTTTTTT. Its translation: CASSNFKGRYTGELFF.

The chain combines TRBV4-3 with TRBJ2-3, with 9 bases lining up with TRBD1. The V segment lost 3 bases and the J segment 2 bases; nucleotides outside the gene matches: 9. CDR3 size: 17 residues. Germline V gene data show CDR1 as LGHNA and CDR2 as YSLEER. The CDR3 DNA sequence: TGCGCCAGCAGCCATCTAGCCGGGACAGGGAACACAGATACGCAGTATTTT. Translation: CASSHLAGTGNTDTQYF.

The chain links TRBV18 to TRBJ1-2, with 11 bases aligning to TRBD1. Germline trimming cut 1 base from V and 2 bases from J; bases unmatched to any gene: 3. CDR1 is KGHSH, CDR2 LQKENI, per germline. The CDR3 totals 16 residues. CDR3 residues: CASSPLRDRGNYGYTF. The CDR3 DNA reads TGTGCCAGCTCACCACTACGGGACAGGGGGAACTATGGCTACACCTTC.

The CDR3 nucleotides are TGCGCCAGCAGCTTGGAACAGGGGGCCACCGGGGAGCTGTTTTTT. Protein: CASSLEQGATGELFF. The rearrangement joins TRBV5-1 to TRBJ2-2, with 9 bases fitting TRBD1. Per germline, CDR1 SGHRS and CDR2 YFSETQ. The CDR3 is 15 residues long. J gave up 4 bases and V 0 bases, and 1 base lay outside the gene matches.

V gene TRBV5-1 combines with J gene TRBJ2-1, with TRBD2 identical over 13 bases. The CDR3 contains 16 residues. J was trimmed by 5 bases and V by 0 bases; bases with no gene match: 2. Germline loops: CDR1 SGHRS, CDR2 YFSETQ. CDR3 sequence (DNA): TGCGCCAGCAGCTTGGAACTAGCGGGAGGGAACAATGAGCAGTTCTTC. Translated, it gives CASSLELAGGNNEQFF.

The CDR3 loop is CASSPKQGTGYTF. The CDR3 DNA follows: TGTGCCAGCTCGCCGAAACAGGGGACTGGCTACACCTTC. The chain carries TRBV18 and TRBJ1-2; TRBD1 agrees at 7 bases. The CDR3 spans 13 residues. V dropped 6 bases and J dropped 7; count of bases not matched to a gene: 8. Per the germline V gene, CDR1 is KGHSH and CDR2 is LQKENI.

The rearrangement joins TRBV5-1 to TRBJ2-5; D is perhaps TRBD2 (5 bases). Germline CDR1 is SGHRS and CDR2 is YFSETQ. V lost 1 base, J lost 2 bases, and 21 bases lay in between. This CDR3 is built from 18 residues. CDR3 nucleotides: TGCGCCAGCAGCTTGCAGCCCCAACTGAGCGGTTATCAAGAGACCCAGTACTTC. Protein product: CASSLQPQLSGYQETQYF.

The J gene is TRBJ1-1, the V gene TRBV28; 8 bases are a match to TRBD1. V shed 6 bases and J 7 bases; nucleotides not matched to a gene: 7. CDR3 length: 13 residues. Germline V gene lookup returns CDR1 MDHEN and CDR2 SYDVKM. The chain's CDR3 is CASRSGGWGEAFF. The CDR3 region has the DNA TGTGCCAGCAGGTCAGGGGGCTGGGGTGAAGCTTTCTTT.

The CDR3, as DNA: TGTGCCAGCAGCCCGGGACAGGGACCCGTCTATGGCTACACCTTC. This codes for CASSPGQGPVYGYTF. V is TRBV9 and J is TRBJ1-2, with 9 nucleotides matching TRBD1. V gave up 4 bases and J gave up 4 bases; unmatched junction bases: 8. In germline, CDR1 is SGDLS, CDR2 YYNGEE. The CDR3 has 15 amino acids.

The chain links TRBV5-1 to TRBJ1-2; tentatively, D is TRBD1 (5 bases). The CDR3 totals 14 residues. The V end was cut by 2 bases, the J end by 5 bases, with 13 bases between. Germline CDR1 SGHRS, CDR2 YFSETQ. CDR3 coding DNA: TGCGCCAGCAGCTTCGGAGGGGCGGGGTATGGCTACACCTTC. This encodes CASSFGGAGYGYTF.

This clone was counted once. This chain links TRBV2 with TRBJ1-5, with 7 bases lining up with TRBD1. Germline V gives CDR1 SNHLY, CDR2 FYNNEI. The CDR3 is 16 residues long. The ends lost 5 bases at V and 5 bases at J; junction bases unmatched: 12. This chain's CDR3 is CASSPPLRGHDQPQHF. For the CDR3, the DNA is TGTGCCAGCAGTCCACCTTTAAGGGGGCACGATCAGCCCCAGCATTTT.

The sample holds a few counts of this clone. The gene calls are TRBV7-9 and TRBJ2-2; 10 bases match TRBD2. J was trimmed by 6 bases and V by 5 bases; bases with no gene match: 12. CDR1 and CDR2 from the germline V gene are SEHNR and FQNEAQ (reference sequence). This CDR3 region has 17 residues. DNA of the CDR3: TGTGCCAGCAGCCCATCGATTAGCGGGAGGCCCCCCGGGGAGCTGTTTTTT. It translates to CASSPSISGRPPGELFF.

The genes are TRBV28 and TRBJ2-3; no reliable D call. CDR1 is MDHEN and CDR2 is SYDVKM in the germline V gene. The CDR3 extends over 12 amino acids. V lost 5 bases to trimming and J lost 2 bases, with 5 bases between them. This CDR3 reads CASSLYTDTQYF. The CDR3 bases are TGTGCCAGCAGTCTCTACACAGATACGCAGTATTTT.

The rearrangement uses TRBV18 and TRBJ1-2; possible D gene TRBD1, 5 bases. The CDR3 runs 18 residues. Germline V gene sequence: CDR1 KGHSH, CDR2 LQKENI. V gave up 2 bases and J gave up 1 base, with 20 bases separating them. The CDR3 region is CASSPLSPGASFNYGYTF. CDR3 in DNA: TGTGCCAGCTCACCATTATCCCCCGGGGCGTCTTTTAACTATGGCTACACCTTC.

CDR3 nucleotide sequence: TGTGCCAGCAGCTGGGCCAAGGCGGGAGGACAAGAGACCCAGTACTTC. Encoded protein: CASSWAKAGGQETQYF. The V call is TRBV7-9, the J call TRBJ2-5; 8 positions match TRBD2. The CDR3 contains 16 residues. Per germline, CDR1 SEHNR and CDR2 FQNEAQ (reference sequence). With V trimmed by 4 bases and J by 2 bases, 9 bases remained unmatched.

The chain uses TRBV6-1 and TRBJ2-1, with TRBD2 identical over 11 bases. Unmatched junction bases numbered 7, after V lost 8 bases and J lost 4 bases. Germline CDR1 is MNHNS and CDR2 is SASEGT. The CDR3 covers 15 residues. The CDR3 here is CASYRLAGTYNEQFF. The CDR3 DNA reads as TGTGCCAGCTACCGACTAGCGGGGACTTACAATGAGCAGTTCTTC.

The chain's CDR3 is CASSPGGAGGLNEQFF. CDR3 sequence (DNA): TGTGCCAGCAGCCCTGGGGGAGCGGGAGGGCTTAATGAGCAGTTCTTC. This chain joins TRBV2 and TRBJ2-1; 10 bases line up with TRBD2. The trim removed 6 bases at V and 7 bases at J, leaving 12 bases unmatched. The CDR3 covers 16 residues. The germline V gene has CDR1 SNHLY and CDR2 FYNNEI.

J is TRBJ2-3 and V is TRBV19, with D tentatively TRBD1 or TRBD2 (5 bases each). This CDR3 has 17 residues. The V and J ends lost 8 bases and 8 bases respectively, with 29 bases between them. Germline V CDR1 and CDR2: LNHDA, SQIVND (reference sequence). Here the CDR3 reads CASSSVGADSLPSTQYF. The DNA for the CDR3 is TGTGCCAGTTCGAGTGTAGGGGCGGACTCCCTGCCTTCTACGCAGTATTTT.

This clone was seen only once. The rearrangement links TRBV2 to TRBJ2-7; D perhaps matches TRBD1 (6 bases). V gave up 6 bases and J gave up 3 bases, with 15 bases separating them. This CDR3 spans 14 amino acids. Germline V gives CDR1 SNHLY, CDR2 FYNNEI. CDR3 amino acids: CASSEVRGLYEQYF. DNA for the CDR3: TGTGCCAGCAGCGAGGTCAGGGGTCTCTACGAGCAGTACTTC.

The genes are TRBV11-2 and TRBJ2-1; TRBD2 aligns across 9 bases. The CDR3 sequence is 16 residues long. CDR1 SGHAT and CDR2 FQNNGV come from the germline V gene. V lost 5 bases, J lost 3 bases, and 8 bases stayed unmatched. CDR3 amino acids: CASSPLSGSDYNEQFF. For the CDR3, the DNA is TGTGCCAGCAGCCCTCTTAGCGGGAGTGACTACAATGAGCAGTTCTTC.

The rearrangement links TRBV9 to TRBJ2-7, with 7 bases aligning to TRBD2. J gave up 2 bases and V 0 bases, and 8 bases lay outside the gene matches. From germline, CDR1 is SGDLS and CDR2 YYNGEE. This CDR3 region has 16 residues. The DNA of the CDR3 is TGTGCCAGCAGCGTAGGTTGGGGCGGGAGTCCCTACGAGCAGTACTTC. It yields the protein CASSVGWGGSPYEQYF.

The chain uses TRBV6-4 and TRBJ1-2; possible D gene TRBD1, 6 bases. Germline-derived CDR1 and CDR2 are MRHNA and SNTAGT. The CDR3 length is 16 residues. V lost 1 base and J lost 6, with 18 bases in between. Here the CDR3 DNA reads TGTGCCAGCAGTGACTACCCCAGGGGCGTTGACCATGGCTACACCTTC. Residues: CASSDYPRGVDHGYTF.